The clone carrying this TCR beta chain was picked up a small number of times. The sample contains more than one DNA sequence encoding this CDR3. The data originate from a study of PD-1 blockade in classical Hodgkin lymphoma. The length of the CDR3 is 14 residues. Germline-derived CDR1 and CDR2 are SGHVS and FQNEAQ. The V gene end was trimmed by 3 bases and the J gene end by 5 bases; junction bases not matched to a gene: 6. After autologous stem cell transplantation all patients relapsed, and prior brentuximab vedotin exposure differed between cohorts. TCRdb's copy holds only in-frame clones and misses some; the assay was immunoSEQ multiplex PCR. The table has around 150,000 clones, approximately 81% seen once.

This chain links TRBV7-8 with TRBJ2-7; 8 positions match TRBD1. The starting material was peripheral blood mononuclear cells (PBMCs), obtained before the second cycle of nivolumab. This sequence was found in a human donor with classical Hodgkin lymphoma. CDR3 protein: CASSLDRVKDEQYF. The CDR3 coding sequence is TGTGCCAGCAGCTTGGACAGGGTTAAGGACGAGCAGTACTTC.